This TCR beta chain was sequenced during a study of beta chain features in type 1 diabetes. Overall study findings and caveats: Patients with type 1 diabetes carried fewer insertions and had more deletions at their VDJ junctions. A closer apparent resemblance between naive, central memory and Treg TCRB repertoires was seen in patients than in healthy donors. PCR might preferentially amplify shorter templates, equally in patients and controls.

CDR1 is DFQATT, CDR2 SNEGSKA, per germline (reference sequence). V lost 3 bases and J 9 bases, leaving 8 bases between the germline ends. The CDR3 spans 10 residues. A single heparinised blood sample, averaging around 120 mL, was obtained per donor. The entirety of the isolated RNA underwent reverse transcription, so expressed TCRB transcripts were sequenced. Sequenced by immunoSEQ multiplex PCR; TCRdb stores in-frame clones only, minus some. The sample consists of fewer than 200,000 clones, about 13% of them appearing once. The table lists this clone with a few counts. Antigen unknown. Sequences were obtained from central memory CD4+ T cells from blood. The receptor was derived from a woman aged 18-29 years in good health. The J gene is TRBJ1-1, the V gene TRBV20-1, with unresolved D. CDR3 loop: CSARETQAFF. The CDR3 nucleotides read TGCAGTGCTAGGGAGACCCAAGCTTTCTTT.